The T cell receptor beta chain described here comes from a study of blood T cell repertoires in COVID-19. For the study at large: PBMCs, B-cell-depleted T cells, or T cells were the source of the cDNA or gDNA that made up the material.

This CDR3 has 13 amino acids. J was trimmed by 7 bases and V by 7 bases; bases with no gene match: 6. Profiled with immunoSEQ multiplex PCR; TCRdb holds only in-frame clones, not every one. The sample lists approximately 150,000 clones; about 81% were seen once. This sequence was found in a human donor in a cohort sampled during active COVID-19. Input material: peripheral blood. The chain is built from TRBV12-3 or TRBV12-4 and TRBJ1-1; 10 nucleotides agree with TRBD1. The CDR3 coding sequence is TGTGCCAGCATCGGGACAGGGGAGATTGAAGCTTTCTTT. Protein product: CASIGTGEIEAFF.